A single T cell receptor beta chain is shown here with its context. Its antigen is currently unknown. These donors, healthy bone marrow donors, were studied. This sample was taken from a study of cytomegalovirus exposure and HLA in healthy donors. Points from the study as a whole: Equally common other TCR beta chains were less clonally expanded than HLA-associated ones, a later analysis found.

PCR was performed using 60 Vbeta and 13 Jbeta primers. Here immunoSEQ multiplex PCR was the method, and the copy in TCRdb shows in-frame clones only, minus some. The table records 120,000 or so clones, about four fifths of them present only once. J gave up 3 bases and V 4 bases, and 2 bases lay outside the gene matches. The CDR3 extends over 14 amino acids. Germline V gives CDR1 LNHDA, CDR2 SQIVND (reference sequence). The receptor comes from a woman between 45 and 60 years old in good health and CMV-seropositive. Sequenced: PBMCs. The J gene is TRBJ1-1, the V gene TRBV19; TRBD1 agrees at 10 bases. The CDR3 region has the DNA TGTGCCAGTAGTAGGACAGGGGGGGACACTGAAGCTTTCTTT. Translated: CASSRTGGDTEAFF.